Sequencing of this T cell receptor (beta chain) was carried out in a study of STAT5B mutations in CD4+ large granular lymphocyte leukemia (dated by TCRdb to 2021 to 2024). With regard to the full study: Among healthy controls, the CDR3 'QG' motif was associated with a particular HLA allele. The TCRbeta repertoires of CD4+ T-cell large granular lymphocyte leukemia patients were compared with the TCRbeta repertoires of healthy blood donors. Flow cytometry performed on FACSCanto II or FACSVerse showed that the purified fractions had more than 95% purity among lymphocytes. What the authors observed across the whole study: The main leukemic clonotypes were found to be private to each patient, although around 25% of the main leukemic clonotypes were detected at low frequency in the non-leukemic repertoires of other patients. Enrichment of TRBV06-family usage was observed among the top patient clones (8/27) relative to healthy controls (2/35). The data were not HLA-matched, and the higher clonality in CD4+ T-LGLL than in CD8+ T-LGLL could be due to the relatively small sample size. Compared with healthy CD4+ repertoires, CD4-sorted patient repertoires appeared more clonal, and this difference remained even after the putative leukemic clones were removed.

The immunoSEQ assay at survey resolution was used to sequence TCRbeta rearrangements from genomic DNA. In the source study's methods: In the TCR sequencing data, the lowest productive clonotype frequency that could be detected was 2.59 x 10-5. Only productive TCRbeta rearrangements, meaning sequences that were complete and in-frame, were kept for the analyses. Sample clonality was computed as Simpson clonality in the immunoSEQ Analyzer version 3.0. Clones were grouped by frequency into very rare, small, medium, large (1-20%) or hyperexpanded (>20%) categories. Generation probabilities were estimated with OLGA 1.2.3, V-gene circos plots were made with VDJtools, specificities were searched in VDJdb, and CDR3 motifs were identified with GLIPH. The clones in this table, taken by TCRdb from immuneACCESS, are in-frame only. Not every clone is retained; where verified, under half of the shortfall comes from an unresolved V gene, and the cause of the rest is unknown. V and J calls and clone size are copied from that table; D and trimming were computed from the DNA. Recorded for this sample are 20,000 to 25,000 clones; approximately 79% of them occurred a single time. 0.65% of the sample is held by the ten biggest clonotypes.

The healthy controls were 37 blood donors, and the buffy coats of these donors were supplied by the Finnish Red Cross blood service. All TCR-sequenced material derived from peripheral blood: patient blood samples and healthy donor buffy coats. Ficoll-Hypaque gradient centrifugation was used to isolate peripheral blood mononuclear cells. Magnetic purification was used to isolate CD4+ cells from the buffy coats of the healthy controls. Genomic DNA was extracted with the Gentra Puregene Cell and Tissue kit and quantified on a Qubit 2.0 fluorometer. Spanning cysteine to phenylalanine, the CDR3 consists of 20 amino acids. The retained sequence is limited to the CDR3, 60 bases, with the frame set at the first base. Taken from the germline V gene, the CDR1 and CDR2 loops are SGHVS and FQNEAQ. Trimming accounts for 4 bases at V and 0 bases at J, while the number of junction bases matched to no gene is 15.

Notes on this clone: No antigen is known for it. Per-base quality was not reported, and no clone a single base away is much larger than it.

Sequencing was performed on CD4+ T cells from blood buffy coats. The TCR was taken from a human donor in good health. The sequence links TRBV7-8 to TRBJ2-3, and 11 junction bases match TRBD2. The sequence in DNA is TGTGCCAGCAGCTCCAGGGGGCGGCTAGCGGGGGGAGCTAGCACAGATACGCAGTATTTT. Translation gives CASSSRGRLAGGASTDTQYF.